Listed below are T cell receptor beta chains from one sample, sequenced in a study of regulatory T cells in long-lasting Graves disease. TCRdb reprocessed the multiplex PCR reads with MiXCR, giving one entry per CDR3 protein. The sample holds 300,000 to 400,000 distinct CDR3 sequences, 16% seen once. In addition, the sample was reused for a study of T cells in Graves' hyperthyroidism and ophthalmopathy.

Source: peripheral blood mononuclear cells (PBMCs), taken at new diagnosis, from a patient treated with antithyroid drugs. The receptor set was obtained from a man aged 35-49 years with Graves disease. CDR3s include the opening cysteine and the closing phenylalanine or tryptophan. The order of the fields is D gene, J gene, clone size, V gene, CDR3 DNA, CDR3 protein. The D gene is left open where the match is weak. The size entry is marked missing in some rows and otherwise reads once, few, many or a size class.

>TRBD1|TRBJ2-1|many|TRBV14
TGTGCCAGCAGCCAAGATACAGGGGGGCATTCCTACAATGAGCAGTTCTTC
CASSQDTGGHSYNEQFF
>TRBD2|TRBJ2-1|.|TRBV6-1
TGTGCCAGCAGTACTCGACTAGCGGGAGCTAGTAATGAGCAGTTCTTC
CASSTRLAGASNEQFF
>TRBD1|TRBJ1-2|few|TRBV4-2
TGTGCCAGCAGCCAACAGACAGGGCAGCTTGACTATGGCTACACCTTC
CASSQQTGQLDYGYTF
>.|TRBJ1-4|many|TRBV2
TGTGCCAGCAGTGAAGCGCCTGAAAAACTGTTTTTT
CASSEAPEKLFF
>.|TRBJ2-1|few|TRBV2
TGTGCCAGCAGTGCCGGGCCGTCCACGAATGAGCAGTTCTTC
CASSAGPSTNEQFF
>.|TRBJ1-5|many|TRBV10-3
TGTGCCACGGGACCGGCAATGGGGGAGGGGTATAGCAATCAGCCCCAGCATTTT
CATGPAMGEGYSNQPQHF
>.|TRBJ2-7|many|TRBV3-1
TGTGCCAGCAGCCACACGGCAGGGGTCCACGAGCAGTACTTC
CASSHTAGVHEQYF
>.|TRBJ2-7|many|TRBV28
TGTGCCAGCAGTACCTTTGGCGGGGGCACGGGGGAGCAGTACTTC
CASSTFGGGTGEQYF
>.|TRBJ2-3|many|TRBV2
TGTGCCAGCCGGGGGACTCCCCGTGTTGATACGCAGTATTTT
CASRGTPRVDTQYF
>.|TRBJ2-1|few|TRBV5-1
TGCGCCAGCAGCTTGGGGGGGTGGGATGAGCAGCTCTTC
CASSLGGWDEQLF
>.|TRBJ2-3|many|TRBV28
TGTGCCAGCAGTTCGACAGCTAGCACAGATACGCAGTATTTT
CASSSTASTDTQYF
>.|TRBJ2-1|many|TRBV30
TGTGCCTGGAATGGGGCTAGCTCCTACAATGAGCAGTTCTTC
CAWNGASSYNEQFF
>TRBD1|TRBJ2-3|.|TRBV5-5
TGTGCCAGCAGCGACGACAGGGTTACAGATACGCAGTATTTT
CASSDDRVTDTQYF
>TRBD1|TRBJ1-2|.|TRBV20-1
TGCAGTGCTACGGCCGCTCGGACAGGGTTCTATGGCTACACCTTC
CSATAARTGFYGYTF
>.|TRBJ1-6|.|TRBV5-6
TGTGCCAGCAGCTTCGGGGGCCGCTCCTATAATTCACCCCTCCACTTT
CASSFGGRSYNSPLHF
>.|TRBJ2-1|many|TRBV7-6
TGTGCCAGCAGCAGGGCCGTGGCTCAAGGGCTCGATGAGCAGTTCTTC
CASSRAVAQGLDEQFF
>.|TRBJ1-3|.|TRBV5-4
TGTGCCAGCAGTCCTGGGGGGGGGGTCTCTGGAAACACCATATATTTT
CASSPGGGVSGNTIYF
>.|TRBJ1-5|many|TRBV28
TGTGCCAGCAGTCTACCCGAACGGAGGGGATCCAATCAGCCCCAGCATTTT
CASSLPERRGSNQPQHF
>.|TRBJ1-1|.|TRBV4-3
TGCGCCAGCAGCCAAGATGGGGCGCGGGGGCGCGGGGACACTGAAGCTTTCTTT
CASSQDGARGRGDTEAFF
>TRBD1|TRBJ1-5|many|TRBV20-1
TGCAGTGCTAGCGTCAGGACAGGGCTCAATCAGCCCCAGCATTTT
CSASVRTGLNQPQHF
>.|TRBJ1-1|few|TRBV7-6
TGTGCCAGCAGCTTAGTGGACAGCGTGAACACTGAAGCTTTCTTT
CASSLVDSVNTEAFF
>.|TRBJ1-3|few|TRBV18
TGTGCCAGCTCACTCAACGCGCTCTCTGGAAACACCATATATTTT
CASSLNALSGNTIYF
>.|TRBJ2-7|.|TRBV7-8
TGTGCCAGCAGCTTATATTCTCCCGACCTTACCTACGAGCAGTACTTC
CASSLYSPDLTYEQYF
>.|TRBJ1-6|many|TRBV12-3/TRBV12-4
TGTGCCAGCAGTTATACGGTGGATTCACCCCTCCACTTT
CASSYTVDSPLHF
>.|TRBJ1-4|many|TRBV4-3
TGCGCCAGCAGCCAAGCTCGGGGCACGGATGAAAAACTGTTTTTT
CASSQARGTDEKLFF
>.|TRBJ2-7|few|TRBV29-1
TGCAGCGCCTCGGGGACGGCTTCCTACGAGCAGTACTTC
CSASGTASYEQYF
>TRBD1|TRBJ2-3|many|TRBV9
TGTGCCAGCAGCCCCAGAGGGGGGGGACAGGGGACCACAGATACGCAGTATTTT
CASSPRGGGQGTTDTQYF
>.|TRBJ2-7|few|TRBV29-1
TGCAGCGTTTTGGCGGGGGCGTACGAGCAGTACTTC
CSVLAGAYEQYF
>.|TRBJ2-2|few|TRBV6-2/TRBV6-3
TGTGCCAGCAGTAGGCCGAGAAGTAACACCGGGGAGCTGTTTTTT
CASSRPRSNTGELFF
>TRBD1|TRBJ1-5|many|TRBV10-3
TGTGCCATCATAGACACCGGGACAGTCAATCAGCCCCAGCATTTT
CAIIDTGTVNQPQHF
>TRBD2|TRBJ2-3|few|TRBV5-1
TGCGCCAGCAGCTTTCAGCGGGGGAGCACAGATACGCAGTATTTT
CASSFQRGSTDTQYF
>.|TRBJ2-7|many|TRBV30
TGTGCCTGGAGTGTCCCGTACGAGCAGTACTTC
CAWSVPYEQYF
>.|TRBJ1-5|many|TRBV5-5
TGCGCCAGCAGTCCCGACGGGATCAATCAGCCCCAGCATTTT
CASSPDGINQPQHF
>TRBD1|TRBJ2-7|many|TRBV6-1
TGTGCCAGTCAGAAGGGGGCTCGGTCCTACGAGCAGTACTTC
CASQKGARSYEQYF
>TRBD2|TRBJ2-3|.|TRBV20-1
TGCAGTGTCAAGATCCCGAAGACTAGCTCCACAGATACGCAGTATTTT
CSVKIPKTSSTDTQYF
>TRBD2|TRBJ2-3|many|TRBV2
TGTGCCAGCAGTTACGGACTAGCGGGGGCCGCAGATACGCAGTATTTT
CASSYGLAGAADTQYF
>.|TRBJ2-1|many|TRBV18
TGTGCCAGCTCACCAGGGGCAGGGGGAGGCTATGAGCAGTTCTTC
CASSPGAGGGYEQFF
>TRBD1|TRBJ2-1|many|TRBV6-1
TGTGCCAGCAGTGCAACCACAGGGACAGCCTACAATGAGCAGTTCTTC
CASSATTGTAYNEQFF
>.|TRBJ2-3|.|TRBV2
TGTGCCAGCTCCAAGAGGGTCCCAGATACGCAGTATTTT
CASSKRVPDTQYF
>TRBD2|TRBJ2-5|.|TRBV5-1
TGCGCCAGCAGCATGATAGCGGGGGGGCGCCAAGAGACCCAGTACTTC
CASSMIAGGRQETQYF
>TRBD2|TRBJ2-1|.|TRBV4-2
TGTGCCAGCAGCCAAGATCAGCGGGGGGACTACAATGAGCAGTTCTTC
CASSQDQRGDYNEQFF
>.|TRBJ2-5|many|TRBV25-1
TGTGCCAGCTTCGGAGTAAGGGGAGAGACCCAGTACTTC
CASFGVRGETQYF
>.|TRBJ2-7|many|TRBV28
TGTGCCAGCAGTGCCTCGACAGCAACCTCCTACGAGCAGTACTTC
CASSASTATSYEQYF
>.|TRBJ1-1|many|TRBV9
TGTGCCAGCAGCTCCCGGCAGGCGAACACTGAAGCTTTCTTT
CASSSRQANTEAFF
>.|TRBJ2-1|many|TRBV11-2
TGTGCCAGCAGCTTACTGAGTGGCTGGAATGAGCAGTTCTTC
CASSLLSGWNEQFF
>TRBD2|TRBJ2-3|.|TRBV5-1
TGCGCCAGCAGCTTGGGGCTAGCGGGGCCAACCACAGATACGCAGTATTTT
CASSLGLAGPTTDTQYF